These T cell receptor beta chains were read from a single sample in a study of vaccination effects on CD4 cells after COVID-19. Libraries were prepared by immunoSEQ multiplex PCR; TCRdb keeps only in-frame clonotypes and omits some of them. The data contain approximately 82,000 clones, about 70% of them singletons. Their cognate antigens are unknown. The sequences come from CD4+ T cells from PBMCs cultured with HCoV-229E spike peptides, collected before COVID-19 vaccination. The source is a human donor who received a COVID-19 vaccine. CDR3s include the opening cysteine and the closing phenylalanine or tryptophan. D genes are given only for firm matches. Part of the rows lack a size; the others show once, few, many or a class for expanded clones.

cdr3_length: 15
d_call: -
clone_size: -
j_call: TRBJ2-1
v_call: TRBV13
cdr3_aa: CASSFRGSSYNEQFF
cdr3_nt: TGTGCCAGCAGCTTTCGCGGTAGCTCCTACAATGAGCAGTTCTTC

cdr3_length: 14
d_call: -
clone_size: -
j_call: TRBJ2-2
v_call: TRBV4-1
cdr3_aa: CASSVQKNTGELFF
cdr3_nt: TGCGCCAGCAGCGTCCAAAAGAACACCGGGGAGCTGTTTTTT

cdr3_length: 14
d_call: -
clone_size: -
j_call: TRBJ1-2
v_call: TRBV11-2
cdr3_aa: CASSLGTRIYGYTF
cdr3_nt: TGTGCCAGCAGCTTAGGGACCCGAATCTATGGCTACACCTTC

cdr3_length: 15
d_call: -
clone_size: -
j_call: TRBJ1-5
v_call: TRBV28
cdr3_aa: CASSFLDSSNQPQHF
cdr3_nt: TGTGCCAGCAGTTTTTTGGATTCTAGCAATCAGCCCCAGCATTTT

cdr3_length: 15
d_call: -
clone_size: few
j_call: TRBJ2-2
v_call: TRBV7-2
cdr3_aa: CASSLAPGTTGELFF
cdr3_nt: TGTGCCAGCAGCTTAGCCCCAGGGACAACCGGGGAGCTGTTTTTT

cdr3_length: 17
d_call: -
clone_size: -
j_call: TRBJ2-3
v_call: TRBV27
cdr3_aa: CASSLGTGTAGTDTQYF
cdr3_nt: TGTGCCAGCAGTTTAGGGACCGGGACGGCCGGCACAGATACGCAGTATTTT

cdr3_length: 12
d_call: -
clone_size: few
j_call: TRBJ1-2
v_call: TRBV19
cdr3_aa: CARAPGGDGYTF
cdr3_nt: TGTGCCAGGGCCCCGGGGGGCGATGGCTACACCTTC

cdr3_length: 13
d_call: -
clone_size: -
j_call: TRBJ2-5
v_call: TRBV7-3
cdr3_aa: CASSQGGSETQYF
cdr3_nt: TGTGCCAGCAGCCAGGGGGGGTCAGAGACCCAGTACTTC

cdr3_length: 15
d_call: TRBD1
clone_size: -
j_call: TRBJ2-5
v_call: TRBV15
cdr3_aa: CATSRGPDREETQYF
cdr3_nt: TGTGCCACCAGCAGAGGCCCCGACAGGGAAGAGACCCAGTACTTC

cdr3_length: 15
d_call: TRBD1
clone_size: -
j_call: TRBJ1-4
v_call: TRBV7-9
cdr3_aa: CASSPRTGFEEKLFF
cdr3_nt: TGTGCCAGCAGCCCGCGGACAGGGTTTGAGGAAAAACTGTTTTTT

cdr3_length: 15
d_call: -
clone_size: -
j_call: TRBJ2-1
v_call: TRBV11-2
cdr3_aa: CASSLSAQGWNEQFF
cdr3_nt: TGTGCCAGCAGCTTAAGTGCGCAGGGTTGGAATGAGCAGTTCTTC

cdr3_length: 16
d_call: TRBD1
clone_size: -
j_call: TRBJ2-4
v_call: TRBV6-5
cdr3_aa: CASSYSQGAAKNIQYF
cdr3_nt: TGTGCCAGCAGTTACTCACAGGGGGCCGCCAAAAACATTCAGTACTTC

cdr3_length: 16
d_call: TRBD2
clone_size: -
j_call: TRBJ2-3
v_call: TRBV3-1/TRBV3-2
cdr3_aa: CASSPFLGGETDTQYF
cdr3_nt: TGTGCCAGCAGCCCCTTTCTGGGGGGGGAGACAGATACGCAGTATTTT

cdr3_length: 14
d_call: TRBD1
clone_size: few
j_call: TRBJ2-1
v_call: TRBV5-1
cdr3_aa: CASSLTRQGYEQFF
cdr3_nt: TGCGCCAGCAGCTTGACGCGACAGGGCTATGAGCAGTTCTTC

cdr3_length: 17
d_call: -
clone_size: -
j_call: TRBJ2-5
v_call: TRBV7-7
cdr3_aa: CASSLIGGGDGGETQYF
cdr3_nt: TGTGCCAGCAGCTTAATTGGTGGGGGTGATGGTGGGGAGACCCAGTACTTC

cdr3_length: 16
d_call: -
clone_size: -
j_call: TRBJ2-1
v_call: TRBV19
cdr3_aa: CASSSTRRGVVNEQFF
cdr3_nt: TGTGCCAGTAGTTCGACCCGGAGGGGGGTAGTCAATGAGCAGTTCTTC

cdr3_length: 12
d_call: -
clone_size: few
j_call: TRBJ1-5
v_call: TRBV2
cdr3_aa: CASKQENQPQHF
cdr3_nt: TGTGCCAGCAAACAGGAGAATCAGCCCCAGCATTTT

cdr3_length: 14
d_call: -
clone_size: few
j_call: TRBJ2-2
v_call: TRBV5-1
cdr3_aa: CASSSLSEAGELFF
cdr3_nt: TGCGCCAGCAGCTCCCTTTCGGAGGCCGGGGAGCTGTTTTTT

cdr3_length: 15
d_call: -
clone_size: -
j_call: TRBJ2-4
v_call: TRBV7-3
cdr3_aa: CASSLTSYGKNIQYF
cdr3_nt: TGTGCCAGCAGCTTAACTAGTTACGGCAAAAACATTCAGTACTTC

cdr3_length: 15
d_call: -
clone_size: -
j_call: TRBJ1-1
v_call: TRBV5-6
cdr3_aa: CASSLYWTPNTEAFF
cdr3_nt: TGTGCCAGCAGCCTTTATTGGACACCAAACACTGAAGCTTTCTTT

cdr3_length: 16
d_call: -
clone_size: -
j_call: TRBJ2-3
v_call: TRBV7-8
cdr3_aa: CASSLFAGSSTDTQYF
cdr3_nt: TGTGCCAGCAGCTTATTTGCGGGGTCTAGCACAGATACGCAGTATTTT

cdr3_length: 14
d_call: -
clone_size: -
j_call: TRBJ2-1
v_call: TRBV3-1/TRBV3-2
cdr3_aa: CASSQQPTYNEQFF
cdr3_nt: TGTGCCAGCAGCCAACAACCGACCTACAATGAGCAGTTCTTC

cdr3_length: 13
d_call: -
clone_size: -
j_call: TRBJ1-2
v_call: TRBV14
cdr3_aa: CASSQGQFYGYTF
cdr3_nt: TGTGCCAGCAGCCAAGGACAGTTCTATGGCTACACCTTC